This record looks at one T cell receptor (beta chain) sequence and its context. This sample is drawn from a study of cytomegalovirus exposure and HLA in healthy donors. PCR amplification relied on 60 Vbeta primers (plus 13 Jbeta primers). Here immunoSEQ multiplex PCR was the method, and the copy in TCRdb shows in-frame clones only, minus some. The sample includes some 110,000 clones, 60% to 80% seen only once; the top ten take about 16%. The germline CDR1 and CDR2 sequences are MDHEN and SYDVKM. This CDR3 comprises 13 residues. The V and J ends lost 6 bases and 5 bases, in that order; junction bases with no gene match: 2.

What was sequenced was PBMCs. The TCR was taken from a man aged 45-65 years in good health and CMV-seropositive. V and J are TRBV28 and TRBJ1-3; TRBD1 aligns across 9 bases. CDR3 DNA sequence: TGTGCCAGCAGGACAGGGGGTAGAAACACCATATATTTT. This encodes CASRTGGRNTIYF.